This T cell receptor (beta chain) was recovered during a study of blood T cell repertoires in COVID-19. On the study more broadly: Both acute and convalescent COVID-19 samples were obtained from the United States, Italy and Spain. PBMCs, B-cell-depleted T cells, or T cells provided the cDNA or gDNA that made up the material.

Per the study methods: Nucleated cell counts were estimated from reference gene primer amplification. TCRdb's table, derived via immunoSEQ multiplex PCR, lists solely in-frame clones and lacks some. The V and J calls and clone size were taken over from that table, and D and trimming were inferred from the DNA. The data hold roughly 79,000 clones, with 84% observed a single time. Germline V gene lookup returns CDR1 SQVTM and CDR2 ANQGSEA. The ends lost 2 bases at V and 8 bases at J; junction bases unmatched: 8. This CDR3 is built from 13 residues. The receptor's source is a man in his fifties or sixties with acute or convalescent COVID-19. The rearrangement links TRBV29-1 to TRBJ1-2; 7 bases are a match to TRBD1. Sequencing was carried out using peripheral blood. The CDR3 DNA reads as TGCAGCGTTGAAAGCGACAGGGCAGGCGGCTACACCTTC. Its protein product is CSVESDRAGGYTF.